One TCR beta chain is described in this entry. The antigen is undetermined. Germline CDR1 reads LNHNV; CDR2 reads YYDKDF (reference sequence). The V end lost 1 base, the J end lost 4 bases, and 10 bases lay between the germline ends. CDR3 length equals 14 residues. The sample belongs to a study of OX40 agonist ivuxolimab in advanced cancers. Study overall: Melanoma, hepatocellular carcinoma, head and neck or renal cell cancer occurred in dose-escalation patients.

Study-wide results and caveats: Averaged across samples, CD8+ T cells carried more expanded clones than CD4+ did. Dose levels from 0.1 to 3.0 mg/kg saw CD4+ and CD8+ blood T cells expand clonally by week 6.

TCRdb's table, derived via immunoSEQ multiplex PCR, lists solely in-frame clones and lacks some. The repertoire holds 60,000 to 80,000 clones, 81% seen once, with 5% in the top ten. This clonotype was obtained from an adult with an advanced solid tumor such as melanoma, head and neck, liver or kidney cancer. The material was CD4+ or CD8+ T cells sorted from blood, obtained in a trial of the OX40 agonist ivuxolimab. V is TRBV15 and J is TRBJ1-1; no clear D. CDR3 sequence reads: CATSRVRGSTEAFF. The DNA of the CDR3 is TGTGCCACCAGCAGAGTCAGAGGGAGCACTGAAGCTTTCTTT.